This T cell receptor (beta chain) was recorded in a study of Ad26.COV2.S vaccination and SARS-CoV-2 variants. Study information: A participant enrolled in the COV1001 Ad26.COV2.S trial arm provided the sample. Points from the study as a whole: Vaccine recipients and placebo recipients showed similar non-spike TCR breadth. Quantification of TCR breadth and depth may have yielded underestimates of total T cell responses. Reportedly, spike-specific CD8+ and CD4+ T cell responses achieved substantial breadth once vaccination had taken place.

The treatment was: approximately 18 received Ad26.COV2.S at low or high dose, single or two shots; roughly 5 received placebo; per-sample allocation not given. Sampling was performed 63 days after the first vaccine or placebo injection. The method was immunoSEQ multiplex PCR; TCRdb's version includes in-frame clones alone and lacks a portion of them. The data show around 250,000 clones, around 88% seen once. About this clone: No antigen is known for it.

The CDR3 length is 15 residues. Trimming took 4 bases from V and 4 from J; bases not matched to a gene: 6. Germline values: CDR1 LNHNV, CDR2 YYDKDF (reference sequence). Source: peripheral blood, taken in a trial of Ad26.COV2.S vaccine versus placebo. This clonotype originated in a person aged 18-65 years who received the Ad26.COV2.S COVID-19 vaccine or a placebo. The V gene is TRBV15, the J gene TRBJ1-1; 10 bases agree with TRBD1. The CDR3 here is CATSTRQGAGTEAFF. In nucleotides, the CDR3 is TGTGCCACCAGCACCCGACAGGGGGCCGGCACTGAAGCTTTCTTT.